This passage covers 30 T cell receptor beta chains from one sample sequenced in a study of blood T cell repertoires in COVID-19. Libraries were prepared by immunoSEQ multiplex PCR; TCRdb keeps only in-frame clonotypes and omits some of them. Of about 70,000 clones in the sample, approximately 90% are singletons; the top ten hold over 6%. The specimen sequenced was peripheral blood. The receptor set was obtained from a woman in her 70s with acute or convalescent COVID-19.

J is TRBJ2-3 and V is TRBV5-1; D unresolved. Germline lookup yields CDR1 SGHRS and CDR2 YFSETQ. The V end lost 3 bases, the J end lost 6 bases, and 17 bases lay between the germline ends. This CDR3 contains 15 residues. As DNA, the CDR3 is TGCGCCAGCAGCTCGGGTAACCCTATGGTGGATACGCAGTATTTT. It encodes CASSSGNPMVDTQYF.

The rearrangement joins TRBV10-3 to TRBJ2-3, with D unresolved. The ends were cut back, 3 bases at V and 3 bases at J, with 4 bases in the middle. This CDR3 is built from 12 residues. Germline V gene lookup returns CDR1 ENHRY and CDR2 SYGVKD. The chain's CDR3 is CAISDSTDTQYF. CDR3 DNA sequence: TGTGCCATCAGTGACTCGACAGATACGCAGTATTTT.

V is TRBV28 and J is TRBJ1-5; D is possibly TRBD1 (5 bases). The CDR3 is 14 amino acids. Germline assignment: CDR1 MDHEN and CDR2 SYDVKM. Trimming stripped 3 bases from V and 5 bases from J, with 11 bases between. The CDR3 reads CASSLGGGYQPQHF. The DNA of the CDR3 is TGTGCCAGCAGTTTGGGGGGAGGATATCAGCCCCAGCATTTT.

This rearrangement joins TRBV6-5 to TRBJ2-7; D is possibly TRBD2 (6 bases). Looked up from germline, CDR1 is MNHEY and CDR2 is SVGAGI. V lost 8 bases and J 0 bases, leaving 17 bases between the germline ends. The length of the CDR3 is 15 residues. The CDR3: CASRIGGVFSYEQYF. CDR3 nucleotide sequence: TGTGCCAGCCGGATCGGGGGAGTCTTCTCCTACGAGCAGTACTTC.

CDR3 DNA sequence: TGTGCCAGCAGCTCGCTAGCGGACCGACAAGAGACCCAGTACTTC. Translation gives CASSSLADRQETQYF. The chain couples TRBV7-2 to TRBJ2-5; TRBD2 aligns across 7 bases. CDR1 and CDR2 from the germline V gene are SGHTA and FQGNSA. V gave up 4 bases and J gave up 2 bases; unmatched junction bases: 7. The CDR3 length is 15 residues.

The chain joins TRBV3-1 (or the pseudogene TRBV3-2) to TRBJ1-3; D unresolved. CDR3 length: 18 residues. Germline assignment: CDR1 LGHDT and CDR2 YNNKEL (reference sequence). Trimming took off 0 bases at V and 2 bases at J, with 17 bases between the two ends. The DNA for the CDR3 is TGTGCCAGCAGCCAAGATATTCCGAGACGGGGAACTGGAAACACCATATATTTT. It codes for CASSQDIPRRGTGNTIYF.

The rearrangement joins TRBV28 to TRBJ1-5, with 10 nucleotides matching TRBD1. This CDR3 is built from 14 residues. Germline assignment: CDR1 MDHEN and CDR2 SYDVKM. Germline trimming cut 6 bases from V and 7 bases from J; bases unmatched to any gene: 6. CDR3 nucleotide sequence: TGTGCCAGCAGAACACCGGGACAGGGGCAGCCCCAGCATTTT. This codes for CASRTPGQGQPQHF.

The chain links TRBV18 to TRBJ1-6; TRBD1 matches 8 bases. The CDR3 is made up of 15 amino acids. Trimming removed 3 bases from V and 8 bases from J; junction bases left unmatched: 6. Germline V gene data show CDR1 as KGHSH and CDR2 as LQKENI. The CDR3 coding sequence is TGTGCCAGCTCACCCGACAGGGGCCAGTATTCACCCCTCCACTTT. Encoded protein: CASSPDRGQYSPLHF. Supplemented by reference TRBV18 and TRBJ1-6, the full variable domain reads NAGVMQNPRHLVRRRGQEARLRCSPMKGHSHVYWYRQLPEEGLKFMVYLQKENIIDESGMPKERFSAEFPKEGPSILRIQQVVRGDSAAYFCASSPDRGQYSPLHFGNGTRLTVT.

The chain is built from TRBV7-9 and TRBJ1-2, with a weak D call TRBD1 (5 bases). Germline CDR1 and CDR2: SEHNR and FQNEAQ (reference sequence). Trimming left V 5 bases short and J 4 bases short, with 14 bases between. The CDR3 has 14 residues. The CDR3 nucleotides are TGTGCCAGCAGCCCTATCCAAGGGGTCTATGGCTACACCTTC. Translated: CASSPIQGVYGYTF.

The V and J genes are TRBV20-1 and TRBJ1-5, with a tentative D call TRBD1 (6 bases). V was cut by 3 bases and J by 1 base, with 7 bases left in between. CDR1 and CDR2 from the germline V gene are DFQATT and SNEGSKA (reference sequence). CDR3 size: 13 residues. The chain's CDR3 is CSASQGSNQPQHF. The CDR3 DNA follows: TGCAGTGCTAGTCAGGGGAGCAATCAGCCCCAGCATTTT.

The V and J genes are TRBV11-3 and TRBJ1-3; the D gene is possibly TRBD1 (5 bases). V was clipped by 4 bases and J by 3 bases, with 7 bases between them. The CDR3 covers 13 residues. From germline, CDR1 is SGHNT and CDR2 YENEEA. CDR3 loop: CASSSDSGNTIYF. In DNA form, the CDR3 reads TGTGCCAGCAGCTCTGACAGTGGAAACACCATATATTTT. The variable domain in full, with the rest retrieved from reference TRBV11-3 and TRBJ1-3, is EAGVVQSPRYKIIEKKQPVAFWCNPISGHNTLYWYLQNLGQGPELLIRYENEEAVDDSQLPKDRFSAERLKGVDSTLKIQPAELGDSAVYLCASSSDSGNTIYFGEGSWLTVV.

The V gene is TRBV6-5, the J gene TRBJ2-1; TRBD2 aligns across 9 bases. The CDR3 consists of 15 residues. V lost 6 bases to trimming and J lost 3 bases; unmatched junction nucleotides: 6. Germline values: CDR1 MNHEY, CDR2 SVGAGI. The CDR3 nucleotides are TGTGCCAGCAGGACAGCGGGAGGCCACTACAATGAGCAGTTCTTC. The encoded protein is CASRTAGGHYNEQFF.

This chain links TRBV7-9 with TRBJ1-2; tentatively, D is TRBD1 (6 bases). Germline lookup yields CDR1 SEHNR and CDR2 FQNEAQ (reference sequence). This CDR3 has 14 residues. V was trimmed by 0 bases and J by 4 bases, leaving 9 bases between them. The CDR3 here is CASSLAGTPYGYTF. Written as DNA, the CDR3 is TGTGCCAGCAGCTTAGCGGGGACACCCTATGGCTACACCTTC.

The chain carries TRBV4-2 and TRBJ2-4; TRBD2 agrees at 7 bases. CDR3 length: 14 amino acids. The germline V gene encodes CDR1 LGHNA and CDR2 YNFKEQ. Trimming removed 0 bases from V and 9 bases from J; junction bases left unmatched: 5. The CDR3 nucleotides read TGTGCCAGCAGCCAAGATCGTGGGGGGGGCATTCAGTACTTC. Amino acids: CASSQDRGGGIQYF.

The rearrangement links TRBV28 to TRBJ2-7; 7 positions agree with TRBD2. CDR1 and CDR2 (germline): MDHEN, SYDVKM. This CDR3 has 12 residues. Trimming at V came to 6 bases and at J to 9 bases, leaving 8 bases not matched to a gene. The CDR3 is CASSPDPGGQYF. The CDR3 nucleotides are TGTGCCAGCAGCCCGGACCCGGGAGGGCAGTACTTC.

V gene TRBV29-1 combines with J gene TRBJ2-1, with 8 positions matching TRBD1. CDR1 is SQVTM and CDR2 is ANQGSEA in the germline V gene. V lost 1 base to trimming and J lost 6 bases; unmatched junction nucleotides: 5. This CDR3 region has 14 residues. This chain's CDR3 is CSVEGQGAVNEQFF. The CDR3 nucleotides read TGCAGCGTTGAAGGGCAGGGGGCAGTCAATGAGCAGTTCTTC.

The J gene is TRBJ1-4, the V gene TRBV11-2, with no clear D. The CDR3 has 13 amino acids. V gave up 0 bases and J gave up 6 bases, with 5 bases separating them. Germline V CDR1 and CDR2: SGHAT, FQNNGV. The CDR3 region has the DNA TGTGCCAGCAGCTTAGACCGGGATGAAAAACTGTTTTTT. Encoded protein: CASSLDRDEKLFF.

J is TRBJ1-2 and V is TRBV28, with 11 bases aligning to TRBD1. From germline, CDR1 is MDHEN and CDR2 SYDVKM. V trimming: 5 bases; J trimming: 4 bases; junction bases outside the gene matches: 15. The CDR3 sequence is 18 residues long. CDR3 amino acids: CASSPGGTGGVVGYGYTF. The DNA of the CDR3 is TGTGCCAGCAGTCCCGGTGGGACAGGGGGAGTCGTCGGCTATGGCTACACCTTC.

The CDR3 loop reads CASSWADLGGNGYTF. Here the CDR3 DNA reads TGTGCCAGCAGCTGGGCAGATTTAGGGGGAAATGGCTACACCTTC. The chain links TRBV7-2 to TRBJ1-2, with a tentative D call TRBD1 (6 bases). Germline values: CDR1 SGHTA, CDR2 FQGNSA. The V gene lost 4 bases and the J gene lost 6 bases, with 18 bases spanning the gap. CDR3 length: 15 amino acids. Supplemented by reference TRBV7-2 and TRBJ1-2, the full variable domain reads GAGVSQSPSNKVTEKGKDVELRCDPISGHTALYWYRQSLGQGLEFLIYFQGNSAPDKSGLPSDRFSAERTGGSVSTLTIQRTQQEDSAVYLCASSWADLGGNGYTFGSGTRLTVV.

This chain joins TRBV11-1 and TRBJ2-3; D perhaps matches TRBD2 (5 bases). V lost 5 bases and J 1 base, leaving 16 bases between the germline ends. Germline CDR1 and CDR2: SGHAT and FQDESV (reference sequence). The CDR3 has 16 amino acids. CDR3 sequence: CASSQSSGKGTDTQYF. The CDR3 DNA sequence: TGTGCCAGCAGCCAATCCTCGGGAAAGGGCACAGATACGCAGTATTTT.

This chain uses TRBV6-1 with TRBJ2-7; D call uncertain. CDR3 length: 13 residues. The V end was cut by 3 bases, the J end by 3 bases, with 9 bases between. CDR1 is MNHNS and CDR2 is SASEGT in the germline V gene. The CDR3, as DNA: TGTGCCAGCAGTGATTTATCTCGCTACGAGCAGTACTTC. It encodes CASSDLSRYEQYF.

The rearrangement uses TRBV6-4 and TRBJ2-2; 9 positions match TRBD1. Germline V lookup: CDR1 MRHNA, CDR2 SNTAGT. The CDR3 covers 15 residues. V lost 5 bases to trimming and J lost 5 bases; unmatched junction nucleotides: 6. The CDR3 here is CASSPGQGLTGELFF. The DNA of the CDR3 is TGTGCCAGCAGTCCGGGACAGGGCTTAACCGGGGAGCTGTTTTTT.

The rearrangement joins TRBV10-3 to TRBJ2-1, with a tentative D call TRBD1 (6 bases). V was cut by 4 bases and J by 0 bases, with 13 bases left in between. The CDR3 is 16 residues long. The V gene's germline CDR1 is ENHRY and CDR2 SYGVKD. CDR3 DNA: TGTGCCATCAGTGCCGGGACACACAGCTCCTACAATGAGCAGTTCTTC. Its translation: CAISAGTHSSYNEQFF.

The chain joins TRBV4-1 to TRBJ2-2; the D is unclear. The germline V and J ends were trimmed by 0 bases and 5 bases, with 13 bases remaining between them. The length of the CDR3 is 16 residues. Germline V lookup: CDR1 MGHRA, CDR2 YSYEKL. The CDR3 spells CASSQDPAGQTGELFF. The CDR3, as DNA: TGCGCCAGCAGCCAAGATCCGGCAGGTCAAACCGGGGAGCTGTTTTTT.

The chain joins TRBV28 to TRBJ1-2, with TRBD1 identical over 8 bases. The germline gives CDR1 MDHEN, CDR2 SYDVKM. The V and J ends lost 2 bases and 6 bases, in that order; junction bases with no gene match: 5. This CDR3 is 14 amino acids long. DNA for the CDR3: TGTGCCAGCAGTTTACAGGGGGCGGGAGATGGCTACACCTTC. It translates to CASSLQGAGDGYTF.

This clone was counted a few times. This chain connects TRBV2 to TRBJ2-3, with 12 nucleotides matching TRBD2. With V trimmed by 5 bases and J by 3 bases, 6 bases remained unmatched. CDR1 SNHLY and CDR2 FYNNEI come from the germline V gene. The CDR3 is 16 amino acids. In nucleotides, the CDR3 is TGTGCCAGCAGTTTACTAGCGGGAGGAGGGACAGATACGCAGTATTTT. As protein: CASSLLAGGGTDTQYF.

This clone was observed a single time. The chain couples TRBV30 to TRBJ2-7; perhaps TRBD2 as D (5 bases). The V end lost 4 bases, the J end lost 2 bases, and 18 bases lay between the germline ends. The CDR3 is 15 residues long. The germline gives CDR1 GTSNPN, CDR2 SVGIG (reference sequence). The DNA of the CDR3 is TGTGCCTGGATCAATAAACTAGTCTGGCCCTACGAGCAGTACTTC. Its protein is CAWINKLVWPYEQYF.

The rearrangement uses TRBV7-9 and TRBJ2-6; 11 bases fit TRBD2. Trimming took 3 bases from V and 4 from J; bases not matched to a gene: 5. Germline V CDR1 and CDR2: SEHNR, FQNEAQ (reference sequence). This CDR3 contains 17 residues. Here the CDR3 DNA reads TGTGCCAGCAGCTTCCTAGCGGGGGGTACAGGGGCCAACGTCCTGACTTTC. Amino acid sequence: CASSFLAGGTGANVLTF.

V is TRBV25-1 and J is TRBJ2-5, with D unresolved. Germline CDR1 reads MGHDK; CDR2 reads SYGVNS. The CDR3 spans 14 residues. V was pared by 6 bases and J by 2 bases, with 13 bases between. In DNA, the CDR3 is TGTGCCAGCAGGGCGGCCGACCAACAAGAGACCCAGTACTTC. Encoded protein: CASRAADQQETQYF. The variable domain in full, with the rest retrieved from reference TRBV25-1 and TRBJ2-5, is EADIYQTPRYLVIGTGKKITLECSQTMGHDKMYWYQQDPGMELHLIHYSYGVNSTEKGDLSSESTVSRIRTEHFPLTLESARPSHTSQYLCASRAADQQETQYFGPGTRLLVL.

The chain links TRBV24-1 to TRBJ2-3; 7 bases fit TRBD1. This CDR3 contains 14 residues. The ends lost 5 bases at V and 0 bases at J; junction bases unmatched: 1. CDR1 KGHDR and CDR2 SFDVKD come from the germline V gene. CDR3: CATSGDSSTDTQYF. For the CDR3, the DNA is TGTGCCACCAGTGGGGACAGCAGCACAGATACGCAGTATTTT.